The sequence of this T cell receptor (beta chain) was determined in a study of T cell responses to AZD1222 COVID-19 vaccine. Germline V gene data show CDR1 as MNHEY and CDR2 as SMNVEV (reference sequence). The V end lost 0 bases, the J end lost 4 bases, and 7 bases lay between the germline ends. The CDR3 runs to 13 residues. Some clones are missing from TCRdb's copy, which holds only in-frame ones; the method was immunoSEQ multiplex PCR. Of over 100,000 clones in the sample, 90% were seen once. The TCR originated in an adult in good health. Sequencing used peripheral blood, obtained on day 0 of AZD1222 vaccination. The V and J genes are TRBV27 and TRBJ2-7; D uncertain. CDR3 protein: CASSLSHYYEQYF. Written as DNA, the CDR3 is TGTGCCAGCAGTTTATCTCATTATTACGAGCAGTACTTC.